This T cell receptor beta chain was observed in a study of human CD8 memory T cell subsets. Findings and caveats of the study: The chains that were sequenced in this study were only T cell receptor beta chains. Repertoires of stem-like memory and precursor exhausted T cells showed minimal mutual overlap. Chao1 estimates hinted that stem-like memory T cells outstripped precursor exhausted T cells in diversity.

Germline V gene data show CDR1 as DFQATT and CDR2 as SNEGSKA (reference sequence). The CDR3 sequence is 14 residues long. On this clonotype itself: Its specificity is not known.

Total CD8+ T cells were enriched by a separation that was negative and magnetic. Investigators built TCR beta libraries using UMI-labeled 5' RACE. TCRdb reprocessed the 5' RACE reads and reports one entry per CDR3 protein, with no DNA. This listing includes 9,000 to 15,000 distinct CDR3 sequences. V and J are TRBV20-1 and TRBJ2-3. The sequence came from a human donor in good health. Specimen: CD8+ T cells from PBMCs. This CDR3 is CSAREEVWPDTQYF.